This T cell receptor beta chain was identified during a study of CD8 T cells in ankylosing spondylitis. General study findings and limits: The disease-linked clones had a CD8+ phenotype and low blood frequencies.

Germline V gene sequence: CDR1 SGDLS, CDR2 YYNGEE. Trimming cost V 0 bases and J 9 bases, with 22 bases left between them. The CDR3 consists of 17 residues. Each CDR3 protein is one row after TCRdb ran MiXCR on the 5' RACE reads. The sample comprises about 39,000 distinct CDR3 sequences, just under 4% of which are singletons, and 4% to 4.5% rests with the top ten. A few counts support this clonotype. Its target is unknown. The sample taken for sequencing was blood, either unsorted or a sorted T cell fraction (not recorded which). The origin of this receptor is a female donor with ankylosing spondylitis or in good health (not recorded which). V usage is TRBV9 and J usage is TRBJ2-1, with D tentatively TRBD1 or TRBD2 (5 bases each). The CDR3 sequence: CASSVDLGEGAISEQFF. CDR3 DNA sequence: TGTGCCAGCAGCGTAGATCTGGGGGAAGGGGCAATTAGTGAGCAGTTCTTC. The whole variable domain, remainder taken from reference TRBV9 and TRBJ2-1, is DSGVTQTPKHLITATGQRVTLRCSPRSGDLSVYWYQQSLDQGLQFLIQYYNGEERAKGNILERFSAQQFPDLHSELNLSSLELGDSALYFCASSVDLGEGAISEQFFGPGTRLTVL.